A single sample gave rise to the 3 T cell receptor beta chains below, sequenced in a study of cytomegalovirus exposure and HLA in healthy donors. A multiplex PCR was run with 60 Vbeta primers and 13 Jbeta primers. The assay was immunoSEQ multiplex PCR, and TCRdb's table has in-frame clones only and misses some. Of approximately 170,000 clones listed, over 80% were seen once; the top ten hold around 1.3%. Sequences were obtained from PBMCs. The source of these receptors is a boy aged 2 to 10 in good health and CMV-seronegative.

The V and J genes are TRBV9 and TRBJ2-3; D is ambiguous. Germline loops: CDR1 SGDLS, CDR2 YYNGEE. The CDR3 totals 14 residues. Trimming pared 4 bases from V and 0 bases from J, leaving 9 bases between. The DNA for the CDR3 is TGTGCCAGCAGCCTAGGAACTAGCACAGATACGCAGTATTTT. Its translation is CASSLGTSTDTQYF.

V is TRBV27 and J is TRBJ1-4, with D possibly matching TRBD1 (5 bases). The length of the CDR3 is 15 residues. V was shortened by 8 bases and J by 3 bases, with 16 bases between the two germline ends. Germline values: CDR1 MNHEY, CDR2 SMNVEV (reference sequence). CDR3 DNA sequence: TGTGCCAGCGGTAACAGGCGCCCCTCTAATGAAAAACTGTTTTTT. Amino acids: CASGNRRPSNEKLFF.

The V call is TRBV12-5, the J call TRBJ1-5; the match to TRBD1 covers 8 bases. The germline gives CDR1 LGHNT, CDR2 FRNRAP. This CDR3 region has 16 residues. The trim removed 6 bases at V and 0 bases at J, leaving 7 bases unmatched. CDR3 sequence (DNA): TGTGCTAGTGGAGCACAGGGGGAATATAGCAATCAGCCCCAGCATTTT. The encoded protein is CASGAQGEYSNQPQHF.